Listed here is a single T cell receptor (beta chain). The CDR3 contains 16 residues. Looked up from germline, CDR1 is SGDLS and CDR2 is YYNGEE. V was pared by 4 bases and J by 4 bases, with 17 bases between. In the original workflow: Reference gene primer amplification gave estimated nucleated cell counts. Here immunoSEQ multiplex PCR was the method, and the copy in TCRdb shows in-frame clones only, minus some. The DNA gave D and trimming, while V, J and clone size come from that table. The sample has fewer than 200,000 clones; roughly 88% are singletons. The data derive from a study of blood T cell repertoires in COVID-19. Study-wide background: Samples taken during acute and convalescent COVID-19 were collected in the United States, Italy and Spain. The analysed material was cDNA or gDNA that came from T cells, B-cell-depleted T cells, or PBMCs.

This receptor was taken from a man aged 60 to 75 who had recovered from COVID-19. The material sequenced was peripheral blood. The chain combines TRBV9 with TRBJ2-2, with D tentatively TRBD2 (5 bases). CDR3 nucleotide sequence: TGTGCCAGCAGCCTTGATTTTGGAGGCAGCACCGGGGAGCTGTTTTTT. Its translation is CASSLDFGGSTGELFF.